The 18 T cell receptor beta chains below were found in one sample sequenced in a study of beta chain features in type 1 diabetes. Broader study findings: For Type 1 diabetes patients, all four CD4+ subsets carried TCRB CDR3s that were moderately but significantly shorter.

Which antigens these TCRs recognize remains unknown. As every portion of the isolated RNA was reverse transcribed, the sequencing read expressed TCRB transcripts. Only in-frame clones appear in the TCRdb table, and some are missing; sequencing was by immunoSEQ multiplex PCR. The table lists under 200,000 clones, about 8.3% of them singletons. Sequencing was carried out using central memory CD4+ T cells from blood. These receptors came from a woman between 18 and 30 years old with type 1 diabetes.

The J gene is TRBJ1-4, the V gene TRBV14; D unclear. The V end lost 3 bases, the J end lost 8 bases, and 16 bases lay between the germline ends. The CDR3 length is 15 residues. The V gene's germline CDR1 is SGHDN and CDR2 FVKESK. CDR3 sequence (DNA): TGTGCCAGCAGCCAGCCACTAGGCGGATCCGAAAAACTGTTTTTT. The encoded protein is CASSQPLGGSEKLFF.

There are a few counts of this clone. The chain couples TRBV4-3 to TRBJ2-1; 12 nucleotides match TRBD2. Per the germline V gene, CDR1 is LGHNA and CDR2 is YSLEER. The length of the CDR3 is 19 residues. Losses at the gene ends were 5 bases for V and 4 bases for J; bases not matched to a gene: 15. The CDR3 bases are TGCGCCAGCAGCTTCCGACTAGCGGGAGATCGTCCCCTATACAATGAGCAGTTCTTC. Translation gives CASSFRLAGDRPLYNEQFF.

The table lists this clone with a few counts. This rearrangement joins TRBV18 to TRBJ2-1; 12 nucleotides align to TRBD2. The junction had 6 bases not matched to a gene; V was cut back by 6 bases and J by 0 bases. The CDR3 extends over 17 amino acids. CDR1 is KGHSH and CDR2 is LQKENI in the germline V gene. CDR3 sequence reads: CASSYGTSGLSYNEQFF. CDR3 bases: TGTGCCAGCTCGTATGGGACTAGCGGGCTCTCCTACAATGAGCAGTTCTTC.

A few counts support this clone. The chain uses TRBV7-2 and TRBJ2-1; 7 bases line up with TRBD1. CDR3 length: 15 amino acids. Germline assignment: CDR1 SGHTA and CDR2 FQGNSA. The V segment lost 3 bases and the J segment 2 bases; nucleotides outside the gene matches: 4. The CDR3 sequence is CASSLIQGAYNEQFF. In nucleotides, the CDR3 is TGTGCCAGCAGCTTGATTCAGGGGGCCTACAATGAGCAGTTCTTC. Full variable domain (missing parts from reference TRBV7-2 and TRBJ2-1): GAGVSQSPSNKVTEKGKDVELRCDPISGHTALYWYRQSLGQGLEFLIYFQGNSAPDKSGLPSDRFSAERTGGSVSTLTIQRTQQEDSAVYLCASSLIQGAYNEQFFGPGTRLTVL.

The J gene is TRBJ2-1, the V gene TRBV6-1; D is unresolved. This CDR3 is 12 amino acids long. V dropped 7 bases and J dropped 6 bases, with 10 bases sitting between them. Germline-derived CDR1 and CDR2 are MNHNS and SASEGT. The CDR3 region has the DNA TGTGCCAGCACGCTACGAATCAATGAGCAGTTCTTC. Its protein product is CASTLRINEQFF.

In the case of this clone: At the DNA level, this CDR3 is encoded by other sequences in the same sample as well. The rearrangement uses TRBV28 and TRBJ1-5; D is unclear. Germline values: CDR1 MDHEN, CDR2 SYDVKM. The CDR3 extends over 15 amino acids. The V gene lost 2 bases and the J gene lost 0 bases, with 8 bases spanning the gap. CDR3 sequence: CASSLAQNSNQPQHF. The CDR3 nucleotides are TGTGCCAGCAGTTTAGCACAGAATAGCAATCAGCCCCAGCATTTT.

CDR3 residues: CASRWTGGGNYGYTF. In nucleotides, the CDR3 is TGTGCCAGCAGATGGACAGGGGGCGGCAACTATGGCTACACCTTC. J is TRBJ1-2 and V is TRBV6-1; 11 bases agree with TRBD1. Germline CDR1 MNHNS, CDR2 SASEGT. The CDR3 length is 15 residues. The V segment lost 6 bases and the J segment 2 bases; nucleotides outside the gene matches: 5.

This sequence joins TRBV2 and TRBJ2-1; tentative D call: TRBD1 (6 bases). The ends were cut back, 8 bases at V and 5 bases at J, with 19 bases in the middle. This CDR3 region has 15 residues. The germline CDR1 and CDR2 sequences are SNHLY and FYNNEI. In nucleotides, the CDR3 is TGTGCCAGCCGACAAGACAGGCCCCTTCACAATGAGCAGTTCTTC. It yields the protein CASRQDRPLHNEQFF.

The chain uses TRBV19 and TRBJ2-7, with a tentative D call TRBD2 (7 bases). V shed 5 bases and J shed 0 bases, with 17 bases lying between them. The CDR3 totals 16 residues. Germline lookup yields CDR1 LNHDA and CDR2 SQIVND (reference sequence). The CDR3 protein is CASSPYHGGPSYEQYF. The CDR3 DNA is TGTGCCAGTAGTCCCTACCACGGGGGGCCCTCCTACGAGCAGTACTTC. Full variable domain (rest looked up from reference TRBV19 and TRBJ2-7): DGGITQSPKYLFRKEGQNVTLSCEQNLNHDAMYWYRQDPGQGLRLIYYSQIVNDFQKGDIAEGYSVSREKKESFPLTVTSAQKNPTAFYLCASSPYHGGPSYEQYFGPGTRLTVT.

In its sample, this clone was seen many times. This sequence joins TRBV18 and TRBJ1-1, with D perhaps matching TRBD1 (6 bases). CDR1 KGHSH and CDR2 LQKENI come from the germline V gene. The V end was cut by 3 bases, the J end by 3 bases, with 8 bases between. The CDR3 sequence is 13 residues long. Here the CDR3 DNA reads TGTGCCAGCTCACCTCAGGGGTACACTGAAGCTTTCTTT. It specifies CASSPQGYTEAFF.

The J gene is TRBJ1-3, the V gene TRBV4-3, with TRBD1 as a possible D gene (6 bases). The V end lost 4 bases, the J end lost 3 bases, and 13 bases lay between the germline ends. This CDR3 has 15 residues. The germline gives CDR1 LGHNA, CDR2 YSLEER. The CDR3 reads CASSPNPGHGNTIYF. The CDR3 DNA reads as TGCGCCAGCAGCCCCAATCCGGGACATGGAAACACCATATATTTT.

This clone was detected a few times. V gene TRBV7-9 combines with J gene TRBJ2-5; 10 positions agree with TRBD1. The germline CDR1 and CDR2 sequences are SEHNR and FQNEAQ (reference sequence). Trimming removed 5 bases from V and 4 bases from J; junction bases left unmatched: 10. This CDR3 is built from 16 residues. The CDR3 sequence: CASSAGDRGLRETQYF. CDR3 sequence (DNA): TGTGCCAGCAGCGCGGGGGACAGGGGCTTGCGAGAGACCCAGTACTTC.

The chain links TRBV7-9 to TRBJ1-4; 10 bases are shared with TRBD1. The V and J ends lost 8 bases and 3 bases, in that order; junction bases with no gene match: 3. Germline loops: CDR1 SEHNR, CDR2 FQNEAQ (reference sequence). The CDR3 covers 14 residues. The CDR3 here is CASDRGLANEKLFF. The CDR3 DNA reads TGTGCCAGCGACAGGGGGCTGGCTAATGAAAAACTGTTTTTT.

J is TRBJ2-1 and V is TRBV4-2, with 9 bases identical to TRBD1. The CDR3 is made up of 16 amino acids. The V gene's germline CDR1 is LGHNA and CDR2 YNFKEQ. V lost 4 bases and J lost 1; bases outside the gene matches: 5. The CDR3 region is CASSLTGTGSYNEQFF. CDR3 DNA sequence: TGTGCCAGCAGCCTCACCGGGACAGGGTCCTACAATGAGCAGTTCTTC.

This clone has just a few counts. The rearrangement links TRBV6-5 to TRBJ2-7; a possible D gene is TRBD1 (5 bases). The V gene's germline CDR1 is MNHEY and CDR2 SVGAGI. The CDR3 runs 14 residues. With 2 bases removed from V and 2 bases from J, the gap between germline ends came to 10 bases. The CDR3 sequence is CASSYGARAYEQYF. CDR3 bases: TGTGCCAGCAGTTACGGTGCCAGGGCCTACGAGCAGTACTTC.

This chain uses TRBV5-1 with TRBJ1-2, with D unresolved. V dropped 7 bases and J dropped 4 bases, with 17 bases sitting between them. From germline, CDR1 is SGHRS and CDR2 YFSETQ. The CDR3 is made up of 14 amino acids. CDR3 residues: CASGPLEQAYGYTF. The CDR3 DNA sequence: TGCGCCAGCGGGCCACTGGAACAAGCCTATGGCTACACCTTC.

This clone has only a few counts. The V gene is TRBV28, the J gene TRBJ1-2; 11 nucleotides align to TRBD1. CDR1 is MDHEN and CDR2 is SYDVKM in the germline V gene. The ends lost 3 bases at V and 7 bases at J; junction bases unmatched: 10. The CDR3 loop spans 16 amino acids. CDR3 sequence (DNA): TGTGCCAGCAGTTTGGGACAGGGGGTGGTGGAACCTGGCTACACCTTC. Its protein is CASSLGQGVVEPGYTF.

This clone was detected only a few times. In DNA form, the CDR3 reads TGTGCCAGCAGCCTCGCCATGGACAGGGGATATACGCAGTATTTT. It codes for CASSLAMDRGYTQYF. The rearrangement joins TRBV7-3 to TRBJ2-3, with TRBD1 matching 9 bases. The CDR3 runs 15 residues. Germline-derived CDR1 and CDR2 are SGHTA and FQGTGA. The J segment lost 7 bases and the V segment lost 5 bases, leaving 10 bases of the junction unmatched.